This TCR beta chain was retrieved from a study of blood T cells in healthy people across ages. Primers used in a second PCR of roughly 7 to 12 cycles were a sample-barcoded 5' primer and a J-beta primer mix. TCRdb passed the 5' RACE reads through MiXCR, listing each CDR3 protein once. This table has roughly 800,000 distinct CDR3 sequences, approximately 25% appearing once. These data are also associated with another study on T cells of mothers and their children. That paper adds: Donation came from three healthy Caucasian mothers together with their six children. Across the analysis, no persistent microchimeric T cell clones were detected.

The sequenced sample consisted of blood. This TCR derives from a boy younger than 18 in good health.

Here the CDR3 DNA reads TGTGCCAGCAGCGCCAGGGACAGGGGATCCAACGAGCAGTACTTC. It translates to CASSARDRGSNEQYF. This rearrangement joins TRBV7-9 to TRBJ2-1; 10 bases match TRBD1. The last part of the DNA fits TRBJ2-7 better; the J call may be wrong. This CDR3 comprises 15 residues. Germline V gene sequence: CDR1 SEHNR, CDR2 FQNEAQ (reference sequence).